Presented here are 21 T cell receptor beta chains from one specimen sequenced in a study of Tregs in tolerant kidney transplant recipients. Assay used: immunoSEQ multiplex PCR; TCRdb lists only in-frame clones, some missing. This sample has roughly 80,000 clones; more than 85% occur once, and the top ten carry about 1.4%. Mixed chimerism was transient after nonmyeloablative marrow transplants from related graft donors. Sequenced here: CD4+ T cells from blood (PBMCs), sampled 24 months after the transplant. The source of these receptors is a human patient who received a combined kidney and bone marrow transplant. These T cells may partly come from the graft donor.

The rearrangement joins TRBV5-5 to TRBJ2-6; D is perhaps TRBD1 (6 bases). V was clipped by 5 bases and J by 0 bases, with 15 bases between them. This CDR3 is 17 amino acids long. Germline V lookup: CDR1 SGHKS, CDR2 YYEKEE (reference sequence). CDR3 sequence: CASRVWGRSSGANVLTF. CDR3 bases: TGTGCCAGCAGGGTCTGGGGGCGGAGCTCTGGGGCCAACGTCCTGACTTTC.

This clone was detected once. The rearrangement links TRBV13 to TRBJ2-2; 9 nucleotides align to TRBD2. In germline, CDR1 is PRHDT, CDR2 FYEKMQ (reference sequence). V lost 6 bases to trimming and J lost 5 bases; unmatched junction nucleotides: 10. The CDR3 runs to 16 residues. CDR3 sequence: CASRGGWTSVTGELFF. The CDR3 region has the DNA TGTGCCAGCAGGGGCGGGTGGACTAGCGTTACCGGGGAGCTGTTTTTT.

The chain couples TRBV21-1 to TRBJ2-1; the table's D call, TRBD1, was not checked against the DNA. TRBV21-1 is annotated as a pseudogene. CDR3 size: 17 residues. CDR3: CASSRLQGVSSYNEQFF. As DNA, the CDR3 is TGTGCCAGCAGCAGACTTCAGGGGGTTAGCTCCTACAATGAGCAGTTCTTC.

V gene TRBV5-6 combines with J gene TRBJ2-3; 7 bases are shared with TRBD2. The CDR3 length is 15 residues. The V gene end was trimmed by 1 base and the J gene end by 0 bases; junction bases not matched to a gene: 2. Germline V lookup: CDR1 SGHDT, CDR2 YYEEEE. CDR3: CASSLTSASTDTQYF. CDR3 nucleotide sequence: TGTGCCAGCAGCTTGACTAGCGCCAGCACAGATACGCAGTATTTT.

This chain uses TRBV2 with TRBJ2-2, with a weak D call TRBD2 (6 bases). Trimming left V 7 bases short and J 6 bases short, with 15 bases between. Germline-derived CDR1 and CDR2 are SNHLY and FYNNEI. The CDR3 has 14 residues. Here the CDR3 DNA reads TGTGCCAGCAAGTCGTCCGGGGGACCCGGGGAGCTGTTTTTT. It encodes CASKSSGGPGELFF.

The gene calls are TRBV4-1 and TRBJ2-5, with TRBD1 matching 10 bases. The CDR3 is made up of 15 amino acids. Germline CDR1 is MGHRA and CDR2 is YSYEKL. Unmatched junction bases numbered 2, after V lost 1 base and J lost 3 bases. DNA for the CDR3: TGCGCCAGCAGCCAAGGGACAGGGGGGGAAGAGACCCAGTACTTC. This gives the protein CASSQGTGGEETQYF.

The CDR3 sequence: CSVGPGRDNEQFF. The CDR3 DNA follows: TGCAGCGTTGGTCCTGGGCGTGACAATGAGCAGTTCTTC. J is TRBJ2-1 and V is TRBV29-1; no firm D call. Germline V gives CDR1 SQVTM, CDR2 ANQGSEA. The CDR3 totals 13 residues. Trimming stripped 4 bases from V and 5 bases from J, with 12 bases between.

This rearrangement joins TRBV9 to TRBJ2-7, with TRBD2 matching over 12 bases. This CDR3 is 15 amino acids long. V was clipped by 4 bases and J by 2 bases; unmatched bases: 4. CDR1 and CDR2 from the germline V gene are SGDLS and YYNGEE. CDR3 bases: TGTGCCAGCAGCCCTCGACTAGCGGGGGCCTACGAGCAGTACTTC. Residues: CASSPRLAGAYEQYF.

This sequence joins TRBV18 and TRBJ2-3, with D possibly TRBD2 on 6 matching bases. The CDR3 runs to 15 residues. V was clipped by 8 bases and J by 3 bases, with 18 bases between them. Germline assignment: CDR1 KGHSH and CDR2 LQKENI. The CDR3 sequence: CASLVMGGWTDTQYF. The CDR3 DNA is TGTGCCAGCCTCGTCATGGGAGGTTGGACAGATACGCAGTATTTT.

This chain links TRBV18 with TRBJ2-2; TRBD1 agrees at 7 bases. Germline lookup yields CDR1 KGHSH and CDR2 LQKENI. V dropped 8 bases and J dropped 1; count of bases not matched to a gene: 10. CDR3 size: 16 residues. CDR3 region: CASRRSGTENTGELFF. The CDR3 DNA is TGTGCCAGCCGCCGGTCCGGGACAGAGAACACCGGGGAGCTGTTTTTT.

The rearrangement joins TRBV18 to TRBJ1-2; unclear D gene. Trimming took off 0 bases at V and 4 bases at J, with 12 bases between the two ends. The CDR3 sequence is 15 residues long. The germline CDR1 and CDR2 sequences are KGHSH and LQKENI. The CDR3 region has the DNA TGTGCCAGCTCACCACCCAACTTATCGGGCTATGGCTACACCTTC. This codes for CASSPPNLSGYGYTF.

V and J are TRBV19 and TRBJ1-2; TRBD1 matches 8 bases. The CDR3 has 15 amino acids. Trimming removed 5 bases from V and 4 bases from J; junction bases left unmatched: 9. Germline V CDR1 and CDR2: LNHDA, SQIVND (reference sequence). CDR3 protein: CASSLSTGVGYGYTF. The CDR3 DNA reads TGTGCCAGTAGTTTGTCGACAGGGGTGGGCTATGGCTACACCTTC. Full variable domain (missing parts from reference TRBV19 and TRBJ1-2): DGGITQSPKYLFRKEGQNVTLSCEQNLNHDAMYWYRQDPGQGLRLIYYSQIVNDFQKGDIAEGYSVSREKKESFPLTVTSAQKNPTAFYLCASSLSTGVGYGYTFGSGTRLTVV.

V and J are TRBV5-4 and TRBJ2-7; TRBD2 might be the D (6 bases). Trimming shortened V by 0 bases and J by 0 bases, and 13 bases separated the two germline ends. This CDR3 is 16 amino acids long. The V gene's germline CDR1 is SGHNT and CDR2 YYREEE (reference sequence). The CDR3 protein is CASSLEFSGVSYEQYF. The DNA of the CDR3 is TGTGCCAGCAGCTTGGAATTCTCGGGAGTCTCCTACGAGCAGTACTTC.

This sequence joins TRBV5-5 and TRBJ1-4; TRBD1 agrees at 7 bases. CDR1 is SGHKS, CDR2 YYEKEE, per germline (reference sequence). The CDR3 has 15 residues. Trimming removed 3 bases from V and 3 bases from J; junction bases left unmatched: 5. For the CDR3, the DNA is TGTGCCAGCAGCTCCACAGGGGTAGCTAATGAAAAACTGTTTTTT. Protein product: CASSSTGVANEKLFF.

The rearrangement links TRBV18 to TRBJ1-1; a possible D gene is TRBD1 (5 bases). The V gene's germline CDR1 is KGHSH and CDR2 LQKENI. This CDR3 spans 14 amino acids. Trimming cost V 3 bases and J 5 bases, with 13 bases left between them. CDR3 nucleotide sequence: TGTGCCAGCTCACCGCTTACAGGTTTAACTGAAGCTTTCTTT. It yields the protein CASSPLTGLTEAFF. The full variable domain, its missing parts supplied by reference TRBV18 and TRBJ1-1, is NAGVMQNPRHLVRRRGQEARLRCSPMKGHSHVYWYRQLPEEGLKFMVYLQKENIIDESGMPKERFSAEFPKEGPSILRIQQVVRGDSAAYFCASSPLTGLTEAFFGQGTRLTVV.

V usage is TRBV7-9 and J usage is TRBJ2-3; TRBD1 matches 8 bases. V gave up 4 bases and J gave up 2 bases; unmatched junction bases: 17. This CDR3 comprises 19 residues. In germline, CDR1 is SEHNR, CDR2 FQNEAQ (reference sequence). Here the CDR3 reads CASSSLNRDRPGFTDTQYF. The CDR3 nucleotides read TGTGCCAGCAGCTCCCTGAATCGGGACAGGCCGGGGTTCACAGATACGCAGTATTTT.

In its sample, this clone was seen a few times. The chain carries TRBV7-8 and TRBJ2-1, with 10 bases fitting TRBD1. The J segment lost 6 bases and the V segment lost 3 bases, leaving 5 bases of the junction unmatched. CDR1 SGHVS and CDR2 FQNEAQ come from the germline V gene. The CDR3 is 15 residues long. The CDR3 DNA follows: TGTGCCAGCAGCTTCCTTAGGACAGGGGGCAATGAGCAGTTCTTC. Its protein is CASSFLRTGGNEQFF.

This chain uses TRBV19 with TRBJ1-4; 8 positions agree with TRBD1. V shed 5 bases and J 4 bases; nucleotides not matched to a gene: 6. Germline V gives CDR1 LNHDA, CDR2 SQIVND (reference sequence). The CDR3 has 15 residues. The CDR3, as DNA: TGTGCCAGTAGTCCAAAGACAGGGGTTAATGAAAAACTGTTTTTT. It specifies CASSPKTGVNEKLFF.

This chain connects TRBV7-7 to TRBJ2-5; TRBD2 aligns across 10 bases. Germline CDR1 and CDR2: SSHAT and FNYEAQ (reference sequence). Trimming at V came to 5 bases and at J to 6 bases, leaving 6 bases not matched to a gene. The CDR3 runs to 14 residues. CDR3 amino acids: CASSTGTSVKTQYF. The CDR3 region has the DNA TGTGCCAGCAGCACCGGGACTAGCGTAAAGACCCAGTACTTC.

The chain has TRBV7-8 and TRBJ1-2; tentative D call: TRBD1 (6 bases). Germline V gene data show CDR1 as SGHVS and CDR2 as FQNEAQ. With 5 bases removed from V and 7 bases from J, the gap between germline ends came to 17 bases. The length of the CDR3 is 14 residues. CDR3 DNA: TGTGCCAGCAGCAGCCCACAGGGCGTTCGTGGCTACACCTTC. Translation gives CASSSPQGVRGYTF.

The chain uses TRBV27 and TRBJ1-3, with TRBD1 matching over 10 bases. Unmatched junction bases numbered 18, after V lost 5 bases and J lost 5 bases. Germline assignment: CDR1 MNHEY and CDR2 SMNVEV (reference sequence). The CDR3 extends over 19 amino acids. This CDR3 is CASSTRPGTGVKARNTIYF. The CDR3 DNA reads TGTGCCAGCAGTACACGGCCGGGGACAGGGGTAAAGGCCCGAAACACCATATATTTT.